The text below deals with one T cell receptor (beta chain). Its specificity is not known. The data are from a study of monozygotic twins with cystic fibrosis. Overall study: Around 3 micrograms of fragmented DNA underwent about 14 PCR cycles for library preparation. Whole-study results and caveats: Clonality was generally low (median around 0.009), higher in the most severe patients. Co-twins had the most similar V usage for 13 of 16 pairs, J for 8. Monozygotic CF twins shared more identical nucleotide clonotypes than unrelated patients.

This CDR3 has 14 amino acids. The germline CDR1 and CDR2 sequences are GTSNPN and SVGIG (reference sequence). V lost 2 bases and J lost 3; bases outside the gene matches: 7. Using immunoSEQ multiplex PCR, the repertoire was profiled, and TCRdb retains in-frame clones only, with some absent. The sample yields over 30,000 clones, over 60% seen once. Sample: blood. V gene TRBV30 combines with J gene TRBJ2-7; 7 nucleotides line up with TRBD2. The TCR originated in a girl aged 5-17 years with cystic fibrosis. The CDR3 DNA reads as TGTGCCTGGAGTAACGGGGGGATTAACTACGAGCAGTACTTC. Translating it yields CAWSNGGINYEQYF. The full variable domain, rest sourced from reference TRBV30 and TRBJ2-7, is SQTIHQWPATLVQPVGSPLSLECTVEGTSNPNLYWYRQAAGRGLQLLFYSVGIGQISSEVPQNLSASRPQDRQFILSSKKLLLSDSGFYLCAWSNGGINYEQYFGPGTRLTVT.